Each of the 24 T cell receptor beta chains below was sequenced from the same sample in a study of blood T cell repertoires in COVID-19. The method was immunoSEQ multiplex PCR; TCRdb's version includes in-frame clones alone and lacks a portion of them. The table has 270,000 or so clones, roughly 90% seen once. The material sequenced was peripheral blood. These receptors originate from a woman in her 30s with active or convalescent COVID-19.

The gene calls are TRBV4-1 and TRBJ2-1; possibly TRBD2 for D (5 bases). The CDR3 has 17 residues. From germline, CDR1 is MGHRA and CDR2 YSYEKL. Trimming cost V 0 bases and J 3 bases, with 15 bases left between them. The CDR3 loop reads CASSQEREKAFYNEQFF. CDR3 nucleotides: TGCGCCAGCAGCCAAGAGAGGGAAAAGGCTTTCTACAATGAGCAGTTCTTC.

The chain is built from TRBV4-2 and TRBJ2-2; D is ambiguous. Trimming stripped 3 bases from V and 2 bases from J, with 10 bases between. CDR3 length: 15 residues. Germline V gives CDR1 LGHNA, CDR2 YNFKEQ. The CDR3 nucleotides are TGTGCCAGCAGCCAGTCGAGTTATAACACCGGGGAGCTGTTTTTT. It yields the protein CASSQSSYNTGELFF.

The CDR3 nucleotides read TGTGCCACCCGGGACAGGGTCACAGATACGCAGTATTTT. Protein: CATRDRVTDTQYF. This chain links TRBV19 with TRBJ2-3, with TRBD1 matching 9 bases. Trimming cost V 10 bases and J 2 bases; bases outside gene matches: 4. This CDR3 spans 13 amino acids. Per the germline V gene, CDR1 is LNHDA and CDR2 is SQIVND (reference sequence).

The V gene is TRBV19, the J gene TRBJ1-5; tentative D call: TRBD1 (5 bases). The CDR3 consists of 16 residues. V was clipped by 7 bases and J by 2 bases, with 18 bases between them. The germline CDR1 and CDR2 sequences are LNHDA and SQIVND (reference sequence). CDR3 loop: CASTPRGAGGNQPQHF. CDR3 nucleotides: TGTGCCAGTACCCCCCGCGGGGCTGGGGGCAATCAGCCCCAGCATTTT.

The chain is built from TRBV7-2 and TRBJ1-6; TRBD1 might be the D (6 bases). Trimming removed 4 bases at V and 10 bases at J, with 14 bases between. The CDR3 is 14 amino acids. Germline V CDR1 and CDR2: SGHTA, FQGNSA. The DNA for the CDR3 is TGTGCCAGCAGCTCGTCTCGACAGGAATCACCCCTCCACTTT. Translation: CASSSSRQESPLHF.

This sequence joins TRBV2 and TRBJ1-4; unclear D gene. CDR3 length equals 16 residues. Germline V gene lookup returns CDR1 SNHLY and CDR2 FYNNEI. Trimming pared 5 bases from V and 4 bases from J, leaving 17 bases between. The CDR3 sequence: CASSPERPRGNEKLFF. The CDR3 DNA sequence: TGTGCCAGCAGTCCTGAGAGGCCTCGAGGTAATGAAAAACTGTTTTTT. The full variable domain, rest sourced from reference TRBV2 and TRBJ1-4, is EPEVTQTPSHQVTQMGQEVILRCVPISNHLYFYWYRQILGQKVEFLVSFYNNEISEKSEIFDDQFSVERPDGSNFTLKIRSTKLEDSAMYFCASSPERPRGNEKLFFGSGTQLSVL.

This chain connects TRBV7-2 to TRBJ2-7; 8 bases agree with TRBD2. The trim removed 5 bases at V and 2 bases at J, leaving 5 bases unmatched. The CDR3 has 14 residues. Germline V gene sequence: CDR1 SGHTA, CDR2 FQGNSA. The CDR3 nucleotides read TGTGCCAGCAGCACCGGGGGGGCGCCCTACGAGCAGTACTTC. Translated, it gives CASSTGGAPYEQYF.

The V gene is TRBV9, the J gene TRBJ1-2; 11 positions match TRBD1. Germline-derived CDR1 and CDR2 are SGDLS and YYNGEE. V lost 4 bases, J lost 5 bases, and 28 bases stayed unmatched. The CDR3 spans 22 residues. The CDR3 loop is CASSLSLAAWDRGNERLYGYTF. As DNA, the CDR3 is TGTGCCAGCAGCCTATCGCTGGCTGCTTGGGACAGGGGGAATGAGCGGTTGTATGGCTACACCTTC.

The rearrangement links TRBV5-1 to TRBJ2-3; D is undetermined. This CDR3 has 16 residues. V lost 7 bases and J lost 0, with 18 bases in between. Germline V lookup: CDR1 SGHRS, CDR2 YFSETQ. Here the CDR3 reads CASQNSGFTSTDTQYF. DNA for the CDR3: TGCGCCAGCCAGAATTCAGGCTTTACTAGCACAGATACGCAGTATTTT.

J is TRBJ1-4 and V is TRBV9; maybe TRBD1 (6 bases). The germline V gene has CDR1 SGDLS and CDR2 YYNGEE. There are 14 residues in the CDR3. Deletions cut 4 bases from V and 8 bases from J, with 15 bases between. This chain's CDR3 is CASSPSQGNEKLFF. CDR3 bases: TGTGCCAGCAGCCCTTCACAGGGAAACGAAAAACTGTTTTTT.

The chain uses TRBV2 and TRBJ2-5; no reliable D call. CDR3 length: 11 amino acids. CDR1 is SNHLY, CDR2 FYNNEI, per germline. Deletions cut 8 bases from V and 6 bases from J, with 10 bases between. This CDR3 reads CASDRRQTQYF. Written as DNA, the CDR3 is TGTGCCAGCGACCGGAGACAGACCCAGTACTTC.

This chain connects TRBV5-1 to TRBJ2-3; TRBD2 agrees at 9 bases. With 4 bases clipped from V and 2 bases from J, the junction kept 8 bases outside the gene matches. The CDR3 contains 16 residues. Germline loops: CDR1 SGHRS, CDR2 YFSETQ. For the CDR3, the DNA is TGCGCCAGCAGCCTCTCAGCGGGGGGCAACACAGATACGCAGTATTTT. Protein product: CASSLSAGGNTDTQYF.

This clone was observed a few times. V is TRBV2 and J is TRBJ1-5; 9 bases are a match to TRBD1. Germline CDR1 and CDR2: SNHLY and FYNNEI. The CDR3 has 15 amino acids. V was pared by 7 bases and J by 4 bases, with 8 bases of the junction left unmatched. The CDR3 nucleotides are TGTGCCAGCACGATGGGACAGGGCTATAATCAGCCCCAGCATTTT. Translation gives CASTMGQGYNQPQHF.

The chain combines TRBV6-5 with TRBJ1-4; D perhaps matches TRBD1 (6 bases). The CDR3 contains 15 residues. V was clipped by 3 bases and J by 5 bases, with 13 bases between them. The germline V gene encodes CDR1 MNHEY and CDR2 SVGAGI. The CDR3 nucleotides read TGTGCCAGCAGTTATCCCGGGGGGCCGAATGAAAAACTGTTTTTT. It translates to CASSYPGGPNEKLFF.

The V and J genes are TRBV19 and TRBJ1-1; unclear D gene. Germline V lookup: CDR1 LNHDA, CDR2 SQIVND (reference sequence). Trimming cost V 5 bases and J 4 bases, with 8 bases left between them. The CDR3 spans 12 residues. The chain's CDR3 is CASSGYSTEAFF. CDR3 coding DNA: TGTGCCAGTAGTGGATACAGCACTGAAGCTTTCTTT.

This chain joins TRBV19 and TRBJ1-2; a weak D match, TRBD1 (5 bases). CDR3 length: 15 amino acids. The germline gives CDR1 LNHDA, CDR2 SQIVND (reference sequence). Between the trimmed V and J ends, which lost 3 bases and 2 bases, there was a span of 13 bases. In DNA form, the CDR3 reads TGTGCCAGTAGTATTCCGGGGGGGTCGAACTATGGCTACACCTTC. It codes for CASSIPGGSNYGYTF.

This clone was detected only once. The rearrangement uses TRBV7-2 and TRBJ2-1; D remains unclear. With 1 base removed from V and 5 bases from J, the gap between germline ends came to 15 bases. The germline gives CDR1 SGHTA, CDR2 FQGNSA. The CDR3 sequence is 16 residues long. The CDR3 coding sequence is TGTGCCAGCAGCTTAGTGGGTAGCCAACAAAACAATGAGCAGTTCTTC. Its protein product is CASSLVGSQQNNEQFF.

This clone was counted only a few times. The chain couples TRBV7-9 to TRBJ2-1; D is perhaps TRBD2 (5 bases). The CDR3 length is 14 residues. V lost 7 bases and J lost 4, with 14 bases in between. The germline CDR1 and CDR2 sequences are SEHNR and FQNEAQ (reference sequence). The CDR3 nucleotides read TGTGCCAGCACCCCAGCCGGGGTTTACAATGAGCAGTTCTTC. This translates into CASTPAGVYNEQFF.

The chain recombines TRBV19 with TRBJ1-3; 9 bases map to TRBD1. The CDR3 has 16 residues. CDR1 LNHDA and CDR2 SQIVND come from the germline V gene (reference sequence). The trim removed 2 bases at V and 3 bases at J, leaving 5 bases unmatched. The CDR3: CASSISGTGSGNTIYF. Here the CDR3 DNA reads TGTGCCAGTAGTATATCCGGGACAGGGAGTGGAAACACCATATATTTT.

CDR3 loop: CASSLAGISYNEQFF. The CDR3 DNA reads TGCGCCAGCAGCTTAGCGGGGATCTCCTACAATGAGCAGTTCTTC. J is TRBJ2-1 and V is TRBV5-1; TRBD2 matches at 7 bases. The CDR3 covers 15 residues. CDR1 and CDR2 from the germline V gene are SGHRS and YFSETQ. J gave up 0 bases and V 2 bases, and 2 bases lay outside the gene matches.

The CDR3 DNA sequence: TGTGCCACCAGTGAGGCCGGGACAGGGGGCAACACTGAAGCTTTCTTT. It translates to CATSEAGTGGNTEAFF. J is TRBJ1-1 and V is TRBV24-1, with 12 positions matching TRBD1. The CDR3 contains 16 residues. J gave up 2 bases and V 4 bases, and 4 bases lay outside the gene matches. Germline CDR1 and CDR2: KGHDR and SFDVKD.

The chain uses TRBV7-2 and TRBJ1-2; D is possibly TRBD1 (5 bases). V was shortened by 5 bases and J by 0 bases, with 10 bases between the two germline ends. In germline, CDR1 is SGHTA, CDR2 FQGNSA. The CDR3 covers 14 residues. The CDR3, as DNA: TGTGCCAGCAGCCCTACAGGAGCTAACTATGGCTACACCTTC. It encodes CASSPTGANYGYTF.

This chain joins TRBV21-1 and TRBJ1-6; no check of the table's D call, TRBD1, against the DNA was made. TRBV21-1 is reported as a pseudogene. This CDR3 has 15 residues. CDR3 protein: CASSTGTVPNSPLHF. The CDR3 DNA sequence: TGTGCCAGCAGCACCGGGACAGTTCCTAATTCACCCCTCCACTTT.

The chain has TRBV5-5 and TRBJ1-2; D might be TRBD1 (5 bases). V lost 4 bases to trimming and J lost 5 bases, with 18 bases between them. The CDR3 is made up of 15 amino acids. Germline V gives CDR1 SGHKS, CDR2 YYEKEE (reference sequence). In DNA, the CDR3 is TGTGCCAGCAGCGCCGGACACTCCTTAGGGTATGGCTACACCTTC. It specifies CASSAGHSLGYGYTF. The variable domain in full, with the rest retrieved from reference TRBV5-5 and TRBJ1-2, is DAGVTQSPTHLIKTRGQQVTLRCSPISGHKSVSWYQQVLGQGPQFIFQYYEKEERGRGNFPDRFSARQFPNYSSELNVNALLLGDSALYLCASSAGHSLGYGYTFGSGTRLTVV.